These T cell receptor beta chains were read from a single sample in a study of PD-L1 blockade in urothelial cancer. Using immunoSEQ multiplex PCR, the repertoire was profiled, and TCRdb retains in-frame clones only, with some absent. The sample contains about 38,000 clones, 70% to 90% of which appear only once. Sequencing was performed on PBMCs, taken around atezolizumab (anti-PD-L1) treatment. These receptors came from a man in his sixties with urothelial cancer. CDR3s leave out the opening cysteine and the closing phenylalanine or tryptophan. The D gene is left open where the match is weak.

cdr3_length: 14; v_call: TRBV7-9; d_call: TRBD2; j_call: TRBJ2-3; cdr3_aa: ASSLAGLALTDTQY
cdr3_length: 16; v_call: TRBV14; d_call: TRBD1; j_call: TRBJ1-2; cdr3_aa: ASSRQVGLGQGIYGYT
cdr3_length: 14; v_call: TRBV9; d_call: TRBD2; j_call: TRBJ2-7; cdr3_aa: ASSVGEGLAVYEQY
cdr3_length: 13; v_call: TRBV5-1; d_call: TRBD1; j_call: TRBJ2-4; cdr3_aa: ASSSGTGISNIQY
cdr3_length: 13; v_call: TRBV6-4; d_call: NA; j_call: TRBJ1-6; cdr3_aa: ASTLAGVDDSPLH
cdr3_length: 15; v_call: TRBV5-1; d_call: TRBD2; j_call: TRBJ2-3; cdr3_aa: ASSLARTSGKADTQY
cdr3_length: 11; v_call: TRBV5-1; d_call: NA; j_call: TRBJ1-3; cdr3_aa: ASSLEGGNTIY
cdr3_length: 13; v_call: TRBV5-5; d_call: NA; j_call: TRBJ1-5; cdr3_aa: ASSPDSYSNQPQH
cdr3_length: 15; v_call: TRBV9; d_call: TRBD2; j_call: TRBJ2-3; cdr3_aa: ASSPRGSGGATDTQY
cdr3_length: 12; v_call: TRBV19; d_call: NA; j_call: TRBJ1-2; cdr3_aa: AAGTHSYGYGYT
cdr3_length: 14; v_call: TRBV30; d_call: TRBD2; j_call: TRBJ2-7; cdr3_aa: AWSAYRRGSSYEQY
cdr3_length: 13; v_call: TRBV6-6; d_call: TRBD1; j_call: TRBJ2-1; cdr3_aa: ASSYLGQANNEQF
cdr3_length: 13; v_call: TRBV11-1; d_call: TRBD1; j_call: TRBJ2-2; cdr3_aa: ASRTTGGNTGELF
cdr3_length: 14; v_call: TRBV5-1; d_call: NA; j_call: TRBJ1-1; cdr3_aa: ASSLQGRGGDTEAF
cdr3_length: 10; v_call: TRBV19; d_call: TRBD1; j_call: TRBJ2-7; cdr3_aa: ASSQVQGQQY
cdr3_length: 16; v_call: TRBV19; d_call: TRBD1; j_call: TRBJ1-3; cdr3_aa: ASSSGQGAKFSGNTIY
cdr3_length: 14; v_call: TRBV5-1; d_call: TRBD1; j_call: TRBJ2-7; cdr3_aa: ASSLAGLDRGYEQY
cdr3_length: 11; v_call: TRBV7-6; d_call: NA; j_call: TRBJ2-5; cdr3_aa: ASSLFQEETQY
cdr3_length: 13; v_call: TRBV6-4; d_call: TRBD1; j_call: TRBJ2-1; cdr3_aa: ASSPGQGPTREQF
cdr3_length: 12; v_call: TRBV7-9; d_call: TRBD1; j_call: TRBJ1-1; cdr3_aa: ASRRGQGGTEAF